The 24 T cell receptor beta chains below all came from one sample that was sequenced in a study of cytomegalovirus exposure and HLA in healthy donors. The PCR employed 60 Vbeta primers together with 13 Jbeta primers. Assay: immunoSEQ multiplex PCR; the TCRdb copy retains only in-frame clones and omits some. The repertoire holds about 130,000 clones, with over 60% as singletons. The sample comprised PBMCs. The receptor source for this set is a female donor in good health and CMV-seronegative.

The chain couples TRBV15 to TRBJ1-2; 11 bases line up with TRBD1. Germline V lookup: CDR1 LNHNV, CDR2 YYDKDF (reference sequence). V gave up 1 base and J gave up 4 bases; unmatched junction bases: 2. CDR3 length: 15 residues. This CDR3 reads CATSRGTGGPYGYTF. CDR3 coding DNA: TGTGCCACCAGCAGAGGGACAGGGGGCCCCTATGGCTACACCTTC. Variable domain in full (rest from reference TRBV15 and TRBJ1-2): DAMVIQNPRYQVTQFGKPVTLSCSQTLNHNVMYWYQQKSSQAPKLLFHYYDKDFNNEADTPDNFQSRRPNTSFCFLDIRSPGLGDTAMYLCATSRGTGGPYGYTFGSGTRLTVV.

The chain links TRBV7-8 to TRBJ2-6, with a tentative D call TRBD1 (5 bases). CDR1 and CDR2 (germline): SGHVS, FQNEAQ. V lost 1 base to trimming and J lost 0 bases, with 7 bases between them. The CDR3 loop spans 16 amino acids. CDR3 amino acids: CASSLGQFSGANVLTF. The CDR3 DNA reads TGTGCCAGCAGCTTAGGACAGTTCTCTGGGGCCAACGTCCTGACTTTC.

The V call is TRBV5-4, the J call TRBJ2-5, with 9 bases identical to TRBD1. CDR3 length: 14 amino acids. Germline loops: CDR1 SGHNT, CDR2 YYREEE (reference sequence). The V segment lost 3 bases and the J segment 1 base; nucleotides outside the gene matches: 1. CDR3 nucleotide sequence: TGTGCCAGCAGCTCGACAGGGGGCCAAGAGACCCAGTACTTC. It codes for CASSSTGGQETQYF.

The chain uses TRBV5-8 and TRBJ1-1; the D is unclear. The CDR3 consists of 15 residues. Trimming left V 0 bases short and J 6 bases short, with 15 bases between. Germline V CDR1 and CDR2: SGHTS, YDEGEE. In DNA form, the CDR3 reads TGTGCCAGCAGCTTGGCGCCGGGAAGAGGGCCTGAAGCTTTCTTT. Protein product: CASSLAPGRGPEAFF. The full variable domain, rest sourced from reference TRBV5-8 and TRBJ1-1, is EAGVTQSPTHLIKTRGQQATLRCSPISGHTSVYWYQQALGLGLQFLLWYDEGEERNRGNFPPRFSGRQFPNYSSELNVNALELEDSALYLCASSLAPGRGPEAFFGQGTRLTVV.

The rearrangement links TRBV28 to TRBJ2-3, with D perhaps TRBD1 (7 bases). Per the germline V gene, CDR1 is MDHEN and CDR2 is SYDVKM. There are 16 residues in the CDR3. Trimming pared 2 bases from V and 2 bases from J, leaving 14 bases between. CDR3 sequence: CASSLPPGGITDTQYF. CDR3 bases: TGTGCCAGCAGTTTACCCCCAGGGGGGATCACAGATACGCAGTATTTT.

This clone was observed a few times. V and J are TRBV5-8 and TRBJ2-7; D possibly corresponds to TRBD1 (5 bases). The V gene lost 4 bases and the J gene lost 0 bases, with 8 bases spanning the gap. CDR3 size: 13 residues. Germline lookup yields CDR1 SGHTS and CDR2 YDEGEE. The CDR3 is CASSRGSSYEQYF. The CDR3 DNA reads TGTGCCAGCAGCAGGGGCAGCTCCTACGAGCAGTACTTC.

A single count supports this clone. The chain combines TRBV28 with TRBJ1-4, with TRBD1 as a possible D gene (5 bases). Trimming took 2 bases from V and 11 from J, leaving 12 bases between them. Germline loops: CDR1 MDHEN, CDR2 SYDVKM. The length of the CDR3 is 13 residues. The CDR3 spells CASSLPGLEKLFF. CDR3 bases: TGTGCCAGCAGTTTACCGGGACTCGAGAAACTGTTTTTT.

The chain employs TRBV30 and TRBJ2-5; D ambiguous. V was shortened by 0 bases and J by 4 bases, with 15 bases between the two germline ends. Germline V gene lookup returns CDR1 GTSNPN and CDR2 SVGIG (reference sequence). There are 15 residues in the CDR3. This chain's CDR3 is CAWSVGQAVRETQYF. DNA for the CDR3: TGTGCCTGGAGTGTTGGTCAGGCAGTTCGAGAGACCCAGTACTTC.

The chain joins TRBV19 to TRBJ2-5; 9 bases match TRBD2. CDR3 size: 19 residues. In germline, CDR1 is LNHDA, CDR2 SQIVND (reference sequence). V trimming: 0 bases; J trimming: 5 bases; junction bases outside the gene matches: 16. Written as DNA, the CDR3 is TGTGCCAGTAGTATAGATCGCCCCGGGCGGGGGGGCTCAGAGGAGACCCAGTACTTC. Its translation: CASSIDRPGRGGSEETQYF.

This chain joins TRBV7-2 and TRBJ2-1; D perhaps matches TRBD1 (6 bases). Germline V gene data show CDR1 as SGHTA and CDR2 as FQGNSA. The V end lost 0 bases, the J end lost 3 bases, and 9 bases lay between the germline ends. CDR3 length: 15 amino acids. DNA of the CDR3: TGTGCCAGCAGCTTAGCGGGGGCTCTCTACAATGAGCAGTTCTTC. This gives the protein CASSLAGALYNEQFF.

This clone was counted a single time. The chain is built from TRBV9 and TRBJ2-7; the D is unclear. Between the trimmed V and J ends, which lost 4 bases and 6 bases, there was a span of 17 bases. The CDR3 consists of 14 residues. Germline assignment: CDR1 SGDLS and CDR2 YYNGEE. The CDR3 sequence: CASSPSAFASEQYF. DNA for the CDR3: TGTGCCAGCAGCCCCTCCGCGTTTGCCTCCGAGCAGTACTTC. Drawing the rest from reference TRBV9 and TRBJ2-7, the complete variable domain is DSGVTQTPKHLITATGQRVTLRCSPRSGDLSVYWYQQSLDQGLQFLIQYYNGEERAKGNILERFSAQQFPDLHSELNLSSLELGDSALYFCASSPSAFASEQYFGPGTRLTVT.

The genes are TRBV7-2 and TRBJ2-7, with TRBD2 as a possible D gene (6 bases). Trimming pared 2 bases from V and 4 bases from J, leaving 12 bases between. Germline assignment: CDR1 SGHTA and CDR2 FQGNSA. The CDR3 length is 14 residues. The CDR3 sequence is CASSLRDSRYEQYF. The CDR3 bases are TGTGCCAGCAGCTTAAGGGACTCCAGATACGAGCAGTACTTC. The full variable domain, with the rest looked up from reference TRBV7-2 and TRBJ2-7, is GAGVSQSPSNKVTEKGKDVELRCDPISGHTALYWYRQSLGQGLEFLIYFQGNSAPDKSGLPSDRFSAERTGGSVSTLTIQRTQQEDSAVYLCASSLRDSRYEQYFGPGTRLTVT.

The CDR3 region has the DNA TGTGCCAGCAGCTCCCACAGGGCAATGAACACTGAAGCTTTCTTT. It translates to CASSSHRAMNTEAFF. The rearrangement joins TRBV11-2 to TRBJ1-1; D perhaps matches TRBD1 (6 bases). CDR3 length: 15 residues. Germline CDR1 is SGHAT and CDR2 is FQNNGV. The V end lost 4 bases, the J end lost 0 bases, and 12 bases lay between the germline ends.

The CDR3 region is CASSSGSSWGTEAFF. The CDR3 DNA reads TGCGCCAGCAGCTCGGGGTCCTCCTGGGGCACTGAAGCTTTCTTT. The chain carries TRBV5-1 and TRBJ1-1, with D unclear. The CDR3 length is 15 residues. Deletions cut 3 bases from V and 4 bases from J, with 16 bases between. Germline V gene sequence: CDR1 SGHRS, CDR2 YFSETQ.

The genes are TRBV19 and TRBJ1-4, with TRBD1 matching 8 bases. The V segment lost 4 bases and the J segment 14 bases; nucleotides outside the gene matches: 6. The CDR3 runs 12 residues. Germline V CDR1 and CDR2: LNHDA, SQIVND (reference sequence). CDR3: CASSTRQGWLFF. Here the CDR3 DNA reads TGTGCCAGTAGTACGCGACAGGGGTGGCTGTTTTTT. The whole variable domain, filled in from reference TRBV19 and TRBJ1-4, reads DGGITQSPKYLFRKEGQNVTLSCEQNLNHDAMYWYRQDPGQGLRLIYYSQIVNDFQKGDIAEGYSVSREKKESFPLTVTSAQKNPTAFYLCASSTRQGWLFFGSGTQLSVL.

The chain has TRBV10-1 and TRBJ2-7, with D possibly TRBD1 on 6 matching bases. Trimming took 5 bases from V and 0 from J, leaving 11 bases between them. The CDR3 sequence is 14 residues long. In germline, CDR1 is WNHNN, CDR2 SYGVQD (reference sequence). In DNA, the CDR3 is TGCGCCAGCAGTTGGGACAAAAGCTCCTACGAGCAGTACTTC. Translated, it gives CASSWDKSSYEQYF.

This chain connects TRBV5-4 to TRBJ2-1, with TRBD2 as a possible D gene (6 bases). There are 15 residues in the CDR3. Germline CDR1 SGHNT, CDR2 YYREEE (reference sequence). V shed 2 bases and J shed 5 bases, with 14 bases lying between them. The CDR3 loop reads CASSFDSGGNNEQFF. CDR3 nucleotides: TGTGCCAGCAGCTTTGATAGCGGCGGAAACAATGAGCAGTTCTTC.

The rearrangement uses TRBV14 and TRBJ2-3; TRBD2 matches at 7 bases. The CDR3 length is 12 residues. Trimming at V came to 4 bases and at J to 5 bases, leaving 0 bases not matched to a gene. CDR1 SGHDN and CDR2 FVKESK come from the germline V gene. The CDR3 loop reads CASSLAGDTQYF. The CDR3 bases are TGTGCCAGCAGCCTAGCGGGAGATACGCAGTATTTT.

The count of this clone is one. The chain is built from TRBV30 and TRBJ1-1; 7 nucleotides line up with TRBD1. Germline assignment: CDR1 GTSNPN and CDR2 SVGIG (reference sequence). This CDR3 region has 13 residues. V lost 0 bases, J lost 11 bases, and 9 bases stayed unmatched. The CDR3 sequence: CAWSVAGGQRAFF. In DNA, the CDR3 is TGTGCCTGGAGTGTGGCCGGGGGACAGAGGGCTTTCTTT.

The chain couples TRBV30 to TRBJ1-1; 8 bases are shared with TRBD1. This CDR3 is 13 amino acids long. V gave up 3 bases and J gave up 7 bases; unmatched junction bases: 7. CDR1 and CDR2 (germline): GTSNPN, SVGIG (reference sequence). In DNA, the CDR3 is TGTGCCTGGAGGAGACAGGGGTTCGGTGAAGCTTTCTTT. Translating gives CAWRRQGFGEAFF.

This clone was observed once. The J gene is TRBJ1-5, the V gene TRBV6-6, with 8 bases matching TRBD1. The CDR3 has 14 residues. The germline V gene has CDR1 MNHNY and CDR2 SVGAGI (reference sequence). J gave up 11 bases and V 6 bases, and 12 bases lay outside the gene matches. CDR3 amino acids: CASRPTGDPSAQHF. CDR3 bases: TGTGCCAGCAGACCGACAGGGGATCCATCAGCCCAGCATTTT.

The chain couples TRBV6-4 to TRBJ2-1; 10 bases are shared with TRBD1. V shed 2 bases, J shed 10 bases, and the junction held 14 bases outside the gene matches. Germline assignment: CDR1 MRHNA and CDR2 SNTAGT. The CDR3 consists of 17 residues. The CDR3 DNA sequence: TGTGCCAGCAGTGACGAAAGGGAAGGGACAGGGGTTGTCGAGCAGTTCTTC. Residues: CASSDEREGTGVVEQFF.

The CDR3 sequence: CATSRRTVLGETQYF. CDR3 nucleotides: TGTGCCACCAGCAGAAGGACAGTCTTAGGAGAGACCCAGTACTTC. The chain joins TRBV15 to TRBJ2-5, with D tentatively TRBD1 (6 bases). The V gene lost 2 bases and the J gene lost 4 bases, with 14 bases spanning the gap. Germline values: CDR1 LNHNV, CDR2 YYDKDF (reference sequence). CDR3 length: 15 residues.

The gene calls are TRBV7-9 and TRBJ2-1, with 8 bases identical to TRBD2. V was clipped by 4 bases and J by 16 bases; unmatched bases: 21. The germline V gene encodes CDR1 SEHNR and CDR2 FQNEAQ (reference sequence). The CDR3 is 16 amino acids. CDR3 sequence reads: CASSSLSGRFSGVQFF. DNA of the CDR3: TGTGCCAGCAGCTCCCTTAGTGGGCGGTTTAGCGGGGTGCAATTCTTC.